One and the same sample provided the 19 T cell receptor beta chains below, sequenced in a study of response to subunit inactivated influenza vaccine. TCRdb called the RT-PCR reads again in MiXCR, with one record for every CDR3 protein. Among around 530,000 distinct CDR3 sequences listed, approximately 12% were seen once. This specimen was PBMCs from blood, taken on the day of vaccination. Receptors originate from a man between 50 and 59 years old who received an inactivated influenza vaccine.

This clonotype was seen a few times. The junction differs from germline at one of its ends, possibly a read error. This chain joins TRBV7-3 and TRBJ2-1; D possibly corresponds to TRBD2 (6 bases). This CDR3 has 14 amino acids. The germline V gene has CDR1 SGHTA and CDR2 FQGTGA. The DNA of the CDR3 is TGTGCCAGCAGCCTCACCCCTCTCAGTGGGGGGACGGTCTTC. This gives the protein CASSLTPLSGGTVF.

This clonotype was seen at least ten times. This sequence joins TRBV12-3 or TRBV12-4 and TRBJ1-4, with TRBD1 matching over 8 bases. The CDR3 has 15 amino acids. The junction had 7 bases not matched to a gene; V was cut back by 5 bases and J by 5 bases. The CDR3 nucleotides read TGTGCCAGCAGTCTAGGACAGGGACGCAATGAAAAACTGTTTTTT. Translation: CASSLGQGRNEKLFF.

The chain carries TRBV5-1 and TRBJ2-7, with D possibly called TRBD1 or TRBD2 (5 bases each). This CDR3 has 14 residues. Germline V gene data show CDR1 as SGHRS and CDR2 as YFSETQ. V shed 4 bases and J shed 9 bases, with 20 bases lying between them. DNA of the CDR3: TGCGCCAGCAGCCCCCGGGACCCGTCGTGGGGGCAGTACTTC. It codes for CASSPRDPSWGQYF. The variable domain in full, completed from reference TRBV5-1 and TRBJ2-7, reads KAGVTQTPRYLIKTRGQQVTLSCSPISGHRSVSWYQQTPGQGLQFLFEYFSETQRNKGNFPGRFSGRQFSNSRSEMNVSTLELGDSALYLCASSPRDPSWGQYFGPGTRLTVT.

This clonotype has a handful of counts. The chain has TRBV20-1 and TRBJ2-7, with 9 bases aligning to TRBD2. V lost 1 base, J lost 3 bases, and 4 bases stayed unmatched. Germline assignment: CDR1 DFQATT and CDR2 SNEGSKA (reference sequence). CDR3 length: 14 amino acids. The CDR3 nucleotides are TGCAGTGCTAGAGTGCGGGGGGGCGGCTACGAGCAGTACTTC. It codes for CSARVRGGGYEQYF.

This clonotype has more than one count but fewer than ten. The V call is TRBV4-3, the J call TRBJ1-1; 10 nucleotides line up with TRBD1. Trimming at V came to 4 bases and at J to 6 bases, leaving 8 bases not matched to a gene. Germline lookup yields CDR1 LGHNA and CDR2 YSLEER. The CDR3 contains 15 residues. CDR3: CASSRGTGVSAEAFF. CDR3 coding DNA: TGCGCCAGCAGCCGTGGGACAGGGGTATCTGCTGAAGCTTTCTTT.

This clonotype has only one observation. V usage is TRBV9 and J usage is TRBJ2-7, with D maybe TRBD2 (6 bases). The CDR3 is 15 amino acids. Germline V gene sequence: CDR1 SGDLS, CDR2 YYNGEE. Trimming pared 3 bases from V and 4 bases from J, leaving 17 bases between. This chain's CDR3 is CASSAWGGGNYEQYF. In DNA form, the CDR3 reads TGTGCCAGCAGCGCCTGGGGAGGAGGGAATTACGAGCAGTACTTC.

There are many counts of this clonotype. The chain links TRBV12-3 or TRBV12-4 to TRBJ2-2; 11 nucleotides align to TRBD1. The CDR3 spans 16 residues. The V segment lost 1 base and the J segment 5 bases; nucleotides outside the gene matches: 3. The CDR3 is CASSLGTGGATGELFF. The CDR3 DNA sequence: TGTGCCAGCAGTTTAGGGACAGGGGGCGCGACCGGGGAGCTGTTTTTT.

There are a few counts of this clonotype. The chain joins TRBV5-5 to TRBJ1-1; no clear D. With 1 base removed from V and 4 bases from J, the gap between germline ends came to 14 bases. CDR3 length: 15 amino acids. Germline V gene lookup returns CDR1 SGHKS and CDR2 YYEKEE (reference sequence). CDR3 sequence (DNA): TGTGCCAGCAGCTTGAGAGTCCACGGAGGCACTGAAGCTTTCTTT. Protein: CASSLRVHGGTEAFF.

This rearrangement joins TRBV6-2 or TRBV6-3 to TRBJ2-1, with D maybe TRBD2 (6 bases). The CDR3 sequence is 13 residues long. V lost 6 bases, J lost 5 bases, and 11 bases lay in between. The germline V gene encodes CDR1 MNHEY and CDR2 SVGEGT. The DNA of the CDR3 is TGTGCCAGCAGAAAAGGAGGGCACAATGAGCAGTTCTTC. As protein: CASRKGGHNEQFF.

This clonotype came up a few times. The CDR3 nucleotides read TGTGCCAGCTCACCAGGGCCTCCGGAAGGGGTGCTCAATGAGCAGTTCTTC. Encoded protein: CASSPGPPEGVLNEQFF. The rearrangement links TRBV18 to TRBJ2-1, with D possibly TRBD1 on 5 matching bases. V lost 2 bases to trimming and J lost 6 bases, with 20 bases between them. CDR3 length equals 17 residues. The germline V gene encodes CDR1 KGHSH and CDR2 LQKENI. The entire variable domain, with the rest obtained from reference TRBV18 and TRBJ2-1, is as follows: NAGVMQNPRHLVRRRGQEARLRCSPMKGHSHVYWYRQLPEEGLKFMVYLQKENIIDESGMPKERFSAEFPKEGPSILRIQQVVRGDSAAYFCASSPGPPEGVLNEQFFGPGTRLTVL.

The table lists this clonotype with many counts. The gene calls are TRBV5-6 and TRBJ2-3, with TRBD1 identical over 7 bases. The germline gives CDR1 SGHDT, CDR2 YYEEEE. Losses at the gene ends were 0 bases for V and 4 bases for J; bases not matched to a gene: 5. The CDR3 is made up of 15 amino acids. The CDR3 region has the DNA TGTGCCAGCAGCTTGGTCGCAGGGGGTGCAGATACGCAGTATTTT. This encodes CASSLVAGGADTQYF. The whole variable domain, remainder taken from reference TRBV5-6 and TRBJ2-3, is DAGVTQSPTHLIKTRGQQVTLRCSPKSGHDTVSWYQQALGQGPQFIFQYYEEEERQRGNFPDRFSGHQFPNYSSELNVNALLLGDSALYLCASSLVAGGADTQYFGPGTRLTVL.

CDR3 sequence: CATSLSGRTDTQYF. CDR3 nucleotide sequence: TGTGCCACCAGTCTCAGCGGGAGAACAGATACGCAGTATTTT. The chain uses TRBV24-1 and TRBJ2-3, with 8 bases aligning to TRBD2. In germline, CDR1 is KGHDR, CDR2 SFDVKD. This CDR3 spans 14 amino acids. V dropped 6 bases and J dropped 3; count of bases not matched to a gene: 4.

There are a few counts of this clonotype. V and J are TRBV6-2 or TRBV6-3 and TRBJ1-5, with D unclear. V lost 6 bases to trimming and J lost 2 bases, with 11 bases between them. Germline-derived CDR1 and CDR2 are MNHEY and SVGEGT. The length of the CDR3 is 14 residues. The CDR3 sequence is CASSPRNRNQPQHF. In DNA, the CDR3 is TGTGCCAGCAGCCCCAGGAATCGCAATCAGCCCCAGCATTTT.

A few counts support this clonotype. This chain joins TRBV5-6 and TRBJ2-3; 7 nucleotides agree with TRBD1. Looked up from germline, CDR1 is SGHDT and CDR2 is YYEEEE. CDR3 size: 16 residues. The V gene end was trimmed by 0 bases and the J gene end by 0 bases; junction bases not matched to a gene: 4. The CDR3 protein is CASSLAGQASTDTQYF. CDR3 bases: TGTGCCAGCAGCTTGGCCGGACAGGCCAGCACAGATACGCAGTATTTT.

This clonotype showed up just a few times. The chain combines TRBV9 with TRBJ2-2, with D tentatively TRBD2 (6 bases). CDR3 length equals 16 residues. V was pared by 5 bases and J by 2 bases, with 16 bases between. CDR1 and CDR2 from the germline V gene are SGDLS and YYNGEE. CDR3 loop: CASSAGASANTGELFF. The DNA of the CDR3 is TGTGCCAGCAGTGCGGGCGCTAGCGCTAACACCGGGGAGCTGTTTTTT.

The chain is built from TRBV3-1 and TRBJ2-3; unclear D gene. CDR3 length equals 16 residues. Germline values: CDR1 LGHDT, CDR2 YNNKEL (reference sequence). Trimming cost V 0 bases and J 0 bases, with 10 bases left between them. The CDR3 DNA is TGTGCCAGCAGCCAAGACCTCGCTACTAGCACAGATACGCAGTATTTT. It translates to CASSQDLATSTDTQYF.

This chain joins TRBV7-2 and TRBJ1-1, with 9 bases aligning to TRBD1. CDR1 and CDR2 from the germline V gene are SGHTA and FQGNSA. Trimming took 4 bases from V and 1 from J; bases not matched to a gene: 7. The CDR3 contains 16 residues. CDR3 nucleotides: TGTGCCAGCAGCTCACTCGGGACAGGGACGAACACTGAAGCTTTCTTT. Translating gives CASSSLGTGTNTEAFF.

The rearrangement uses TRBV7-6 and TRBJ1-1, with 11 bases lining up with TRBD1. The germline V gene encodes CDR1 SGHVS and CDR2 FNYEAQ. The CDR3 is made up of 15 amino acids. With V trimmed by 5 bases and J by 6 bases, 8 bases remained unmatched. DNA for the CDR3: TGTGCCAGCAGCGCGACCCCGGGACAGGGGGCTGAAGCTTTCTTT. Encoded protein: CASSATPGQGAEAFF.

The chain employs TRBV4-3 and TRBJ2-3; 10 nucleotides match TRBD2. Trimming at V came to 1 base and at J to 4 bases, leaving 8 bases not matched to a gene. Germline loops: CDR1 LGHNA, CDR2 YSLEER. The CDR3 runs 17 residues. The CDR3 spells CASSQAASGSAPDTQYF. CDR3 coding DNA: TGCGCCAGCAGCCAAGCCGCTAGCGGGAGTGCCCCAGATACGCAGTATTTT.